This T cell receptor (beta chain) originates from a study of blood T cell repertoires in COVID-19. The wider study: Sources were T cells, B-cell-depleted T cells, or PBMCs; the material itself was cDNA or gDNA.

Authors' methods: Amplifying reference gene primers gave estimates of nucleated cell counts. Method: immunoSEQ multiplex PCR; TCRdb's copy keeps in-frame clones and lacks some. V and J calls and clone size follow that table, whereas D and trimming were derived from the DNA. The sample shows about 260,000 clones, approximately 83% of them seen only once. There are 13 residues in the CDR3. V dropped 5 bases and J dropped 2 bases, with 9 bases sitting between them. In germline, CDR1 is MNHEY, CDR2 SMNVEV (reference sequence). This sequence originates from a human donor in a cohort sampled during active COVID-19. The gene calls are TRBV27 and TRBJ2-5; D uncertain. The source material was peripheral blood. The CDR3 coding sequence is TGTGCCAGCAGTCGGAGCGTGCAAGAGACCCAGTACTTC. This sequence encodes CASSRSVQETQYF.